Listed below are T cell receptor beta chains from one sample, sequenced in a study of beta chain features in type 1 diabetes. TCRdb keeps only in-frame clones here, not all; method: immunoSEQ multiplex PCR. The sample holds around 350,000 clones; around 13% are singletons and the top ten take 0.017%. Sequencing input: naive CD4+ T cells from blood. The receptors come from a man between 18 and 35 years old in good health. CDR3s include the opening cysteine and the closing phenylalanine or tryptophan. A D gene is named only where the DNA matches it firmly. Not every row has a clone size; where given, it reads once, few, many or a size class.

CDR3 DNA: TGCAGCGTTGAAGGTAGCCAGCAAGAGACCCAGTACTTC
CDR3 protein: CSVEGSQQETQYF
clone size: -
V gene: TRBV29-1
J gene: TRBJ2-5
D gene: -

CDR3 DNA: TGTGCCAGCAGCCCTCGACAGGAGGCGGTGACCCAGTACTTC
CDR3 protein: CASSPRQEAVTQYF
clone size: -
V gene: TRBV9
J gene: TRBJ2-5
D gene: -

CDR3 DNA: TGTGCCAGCAGTCCGGATTGGGGACAGGGGGATACTGGCTACACCTTC
CDR3 protein: CASSPDWGQGDTGYTF
clone size: -
V gene: TRBV27
J gene: TRBJ1-2
D gene: TRBD1

CDR3 DNA: TGCAGCGTTGGCCGTAGGGGGGGCTGGGAGACCCAGTACTTC
CDR3 protein: CSVGRRGGWETQYF
clone size: few
V gene: TRBV29-1
J gene: TRBJ2-5
D gene: -

CDR3 DNA: TGTGCCAGCAGGGCAGGGGGTAACTATGGCTACACCTTC
CDR3 protein: CASRAGGNYGYTF
clone size: -
V gene: TRBV6-6
J gene: TRBJ1-2
D gene: TRBD1

CDR3 DNA: TGCGCCAGCAGCCAAGGCGGGTACTTCGGAGCTTTCTTT
CDR3 protein: CASSQGGYFGAFF
clone size: -
V gene: TRBV4-3
J gene: TRBJ1-1
D gene: -

CDR3 DNA: TGTGCCAGCAGCCAAGATCCGGGGAGGAGTGAAAAACTGTTTTTT
CDR3 protein: CASSQDPGRSEKLFF
clone size: -
V gene: TRBV4-2
J gene: TRBJ1-4
D gene: -

CDR3 DNA: TGTGCCAGTAGTCAGACTAGCGGGACGTACAATGAGCAGTTCTTC
CDR3 protein: CASSQTSGTYNEQFF
clone size: -
V gene: TRBV19
J gene: TRBJ2-1
D gene: TRBD2

CDR3 DNA: TGTGCCAGCTCCGAAAACAGGTACCAAGAGACCCAGTACTTC
CDR3 protein: CASSENRYQETQYF
clone size: -
V gene: TRBV18
J gene: TRBJ2-5
D gene: -

CDR3 DNA: TGTGCCAGCAGCCGGGACAGGGAAACGGATACGCAGTATTTT
CDR3 protein: CASSRDRETDTQYF
clone size: few
V gene: TRBV7-9
J gene: TRBJ2-3
D gene: TRBD1

CDR3 DNA: TGTGCCAGTAGTGTTGGACAGGGTAGGCGCAATCAGCCCCAGCATTTT
CDR3 protein: CASSVGQGRRNQPQHF
clone size: few
V gene: TRBV19
J gene: TRBJ1-5
D gene: TRBD1

CDR3 DNA: TGTGCCAGCTCACGAAGGGAGGGCCGGACCGGGGAGCTGTTTTTT
CDR3 protein: CASSRREGRTGELFF
clone size: few
V gene: TRBV18
J gene: TRBJ2-2
D gene: TRBD2

CDR3 DNA: TGTGCCAGCAGCGTACAGGGTGCCAATGAGCAGTTCTTC
CDR3 protein: CASSVQGANEQFF
clone size: few
V gene: TRBV5-4
J gene: TRBJ2-1
D gene: -

CDR3 DNA: TGTGCTAGCAGCCACAGAGGGGGTGCCACCGGGGAGCTGTTTTTT
CDR3 protein: CASSHRGGATGELFF
clone size: few
V gene: TRBV7-7
J gene: TRBJ2-2
D gene: -

CDR3 DNA: TGTGCCAGCAGCCCCCTCGAGGGTAGAAATTCACCCCTCCACTTT
CDR3 protein: CASSPLEGRNSPLHF
clone size: -
V gene: TRBV2
J gene: TRBJ1-6
D gene: -

CDR3 DNA: TGTGCCAGCAGCGTAGTTGCGACAGGGTACACTGAAGCTTTCTTT
CDR3 protein: CASSVVATGYTEAFF
clone size: -
V gene: TRBV9
J gene: TRBJ1-1
D gene: TRBD1

CDR3 DNA: TGTGCCAGCAGTCTTCGAGCGGCATCCTACAATGAGCAGTTCTTC
CDR3 protein: CASSLRAASYNEQFF
clone size: -
V gene: TRBV7-2
J gene: TRBJ2-1
D gene: -